The clone carrying this T cell receptor beta chain is classed as medium-sized (0.01 to 0.1%) by frequency. The source of the sample is a study of diagnostic markers for celiac disease. TCRdb re-called the reads and gives one entry per CDR3 protein, without DNA. Across approximately 450 distinct CDR3 sequences, the top ten clones capture about 25% of the sample. Germline V gene lookup returns CDR1 SGHTA and CDR2 FQGTGA. The CDR3 contains 14 residues. V is TRBV7-3 and J is TRBJ2-4; checking the TCRdb D call of TRBD2 is not possible without DNA. The sequencing sample was made of either unsorted cells or a sorted T cell fraction (not recorded which). This receptor was identified in a human donor. The CDR3: CASSLGGSQNIQYF.